This T cell receptor (beta chain) emerged from a study of blood T cell repertoires in COVID-19. The wider study: Samples came from the United States, Italy and Spain, spanning acute and convalescent COVID-19. Sources were T cells, B-cell-depleted T cells, or PBMCs; the material itself was cDNA or gDNA.

V lost 3 bases to trimming and J lost 3 bases, with 6 bases between them. The CDR3 is made up of 13 amino acids. Seattle enrolled patients during active infection and tracked them longitudinally. This clone occurred a few times. Other DNA sequences in this specimen translate into the identical CDR3. Produced via immunoSEQ multiplex PCR; TCRdb's table is partial and in-frame only. The table lists 150,000 to 200,000 clones, 70% to 90% of them singletons. The sample taken for sequencing was peripheral blood. The source of this sequence is a man older than 75 with COVID-19, enrolled during active disease. This chain links TRBV12-3 or TRBV12-4 with TRBJ1-5; D remains ambiguous. The CDR3: CASSFLYNQPQHF. CDR3 coding DNA: TGTGCCAGCAGTTTCCTCTACAATCAGCCCCAGCATTTT.